These 15 T cell receptor beta chains came from one sample sequenced in a study of blood T cell repertoires in COVID-19. Using immunoSEQ multiplex PCR, the repertoire was profiled, and TCRdb retains in-frame clones only, with some absent. The sample consists of over 110,000 clones, approximately 88% of them appearing once. Sequencing input: peripheral blood. The receptor set was obtained from a woman aged 45 to 65 with acute or convalescent COVID-19.

The V and J genes are TRBV19 and TRBJ1-6; 7 nucleotides align to TRBD1. The CDR3 spans 15 residues. The J segment lost 7 bases and the V segment lost 8 bases, leaving 11 bases of the junction unmatched. CDR1 is LNHDA, CDR2 SQIVND, per germline (reference sequence). CDR3 DNA: TGTGCCAGTCAACTCTGGGGACAGCGAAATTCACCCCTCCACTTT. This translates into CASQLWGQRNSPLHF. Looking up the rest from reference TRBV19 and TRBJ1-6 gives the full variable domain: DGGITQSPKYLFRKEGQNVTLSCEQNLNHDAMYWYRQDPGQGLRLIYYSQIVNDFQKGDIAEGYSVSREKKESFPLTVTSAQKNPTAFYLCASQLWGQRNSPLHFGNGTRLTVT.

The chain carries TRBV3-1 (or the pseudogene TRBV3-2) and TRBJ1-1; 7 nucleotides match TRBD1. CDR1 is LGHDT and CDR2 is YNNKEL in the germline V gene (reference sequence). The CDR3 has 14 amino acids. The V and J ends lost 2 bases and 1 base, in that order; junction bases with no gene match: 1. CDR3 sequence (DNA): TGTGCCAGCAGCCAAACAGGGGAGAACACTGAAGCTTTCTTT. Encoded protein: CASSQTGENTEAFF.

The V call is TRBV7-3, the J call TRBJ1-1; 9 bases fit TRBD1. Per germline, CDR1 SGHTA and CDR2 FQGTGA. The CDR3 totals 15 residues. The V gene end was trimmed by 5 bases and the J gene end by 4 bases; junction bases not matched to a gene: 8. CDR3 protein: CASSPGQGRSTEAFF. The CDR3 DNA reads as TGTGCCAGCAGCCCCGGACAGGGGAGAAGCACTGAAGCTTTCTTT.

The rearrangement links TRBV3-1 (or the pseudogene TRBV3-2) to TRBJ2-5, with TRBD1 matching 8 bases. The CDR3 spans 15 residues. CDR1 is LGHDT and CDR2 is YNNKEL in the germline V gene (reference sequence). V lost 4 bases and J lost 4; bases outside the gene matches: 8. CDR3 DNA: TGTGCCAGCAGCCCTCAGGGGGCTAGTCGAGAGACCCAGTACTTC. Its protein product is CASSPQGASRETQYF.

The chain couples TRBV9 to TRBJ2-3; no clear D gene. CDR1 is SGDLS and CDR2 is YYNGEE in the germline V gene. Trimming took 0 bases from V and 2 from J, leaving 7 bases between them. CDR3 length: 14 amino acids. The CDR3 DNA reads TGTGCCAGCAGCGTAGCCACACACACAGATACGCAGTATTTT. It yields the protein CASSVATHTDTQYF.

This clone was seen a few times. V usage is TRBV6-9 and J usage is TRBJ1-6; D is possibly TRBD1 (6 bases). This CDR3 comprises 18 residues. V gave up 6 bases and J gave up 3 bases, with 21 bases separating them. Germline V gene data show CDR1 as MNHGY and CDR2 as SVAAGI. CDR3 bases: TGTGCCAGCAGCTCCCAAACGGGGGGCGCTGGCTATAATTCACCCCTCCACTTT. Translating it yields CASSSQTGGAGYNSPLHF.

This clone came up once. The chain joins TRBV27 to TRBJ2-3; perhaps TRBD1 as D (5 bases). Trimming took 1 base from V and 2 from J, leaving 25 bases between them. Germline CDR1 is MNHEY and CDR2 is SMNVEV (reference sequence). The CDR3 is made up of 20 amino acids. In nucleotides, the CDR3 is TGTGCCAGCAGTTTATGCCTACGAGACTCTCAGGGTAATCACACAGATACGCAGTATTTT. Translated: CASSLCLRDSQGNHTDTQYF.

The rearrangement links TRBV28 to TRBJ2-3, with TRBD1 matching over 10 bases. Germline V gives CDR1 MDHEN, CDR2 SYDVKM. This CDR3 spans 15 amino acids. The junction had 5 bases not matched to a gene; V was cut back by 5 bases and J by 3 bases. The CDR3 DNA reads TGTGCCAGCAGTACCCGGGACAGGGGAACAGATACGCAGTATTTT. Translating gives CASSTRDRGTDTQYF.

The gene calls are TRBV6-1 and TRBJ2-3, with a tentative D call TRBD1 (6 bases). Trimming took off 3 bases at V and 4 bases at J, with 11 bases between the two ends. Per the germline V gene, CDR1 is MNHNS and CDR2 is SASEGT. CDR3 size: 14 residues. As DNA, the CDR3 is TGTGCCAGCAGTGAGAACAGGGTCGCAGATACGCAGTATTTT. Translating gives CASSENRVADTQYF.

This chain links TRBV28 with TRBJ1-5; D gene ambiguous. Germline CDR1 is MDHEN and CDR2 is SYDVKM. CDR3 size: 13 residues. V shed 2 bases and J shed 5 bases, with 7 bases lying between them. CDR3 bases: TGTGCCAGCAGTTTAAGGAGGCATCAGCCCCAGCATTTT. This gives the protein CASSLRRHQPQHF. The entire variable domain, with the rest obtained from reference TRBV28 and TRBJ1-5, is as follows: DVKVTQSSRYLVKRTGEKVFLECVQDMDHENMFWYRQDPGLGLRLIYFSYDVKMKEKGDIPEGYSVSREKKERFSLILESASTNQTSMYLCASSLRRHQPQHFGDGTRLSIL.

The V gene is TRBV18, the J gene TRBJ1-2; 8 bases line up with TRBD1. The CDR3 has 15 amino acids. Germline V gene lookup returns CDR1 KGHSH and CDR2 LQKENI. V trimming: 6 bases; J trimming: 3 bases; junction bases outside the gene matches: 9. The CDR3 DNA is TGTGCCAGCTCGCCGGCAGGGGGCCTAGACTATGGCTACACCTTC. As protein: CASSPAGGLDYGYTF.

The chain recombines TRBV28 with TRBJ1-1; 9 bases match TRBD1. Germline lookup yields CDR1 MDHEN and CDR2 SYDVKM. After removal of 4 bases from V and 4 bases from J, the junction contained 22 bases not matched to a gene. The CDR3 has 20 residues. This CDR3 is CASSSDRGRGRSVVSTEAFF. CDR3 nucleotide sequence: TGTGCCAGCAGTTCGGACAGGGGAAGAGGTCGGTCGGTCGTAAGCACTGAAGCTTTCTTT.

DNA for the CDR3: TGTGCCAGCGGATTAGCGGGACTCAGCTACGAGCAGTACTTC. Translation gives CASGLAGLSYEQYF. The chain uses TRBV27 and TRBJ2-7; 8 bases match TRBD2. The ends lost 8 bases at V and 3 bases at J; junction bases unmatched: 9. The CDR3 is made up of 14 amino acids. CDR1 is MNHEY and CDR2 is SMNVEV in the germline V gene (reference sequence).

V gene TRBV3-1 (or the pseudogene TRBV3-2) combines with J gene TRBJ2-7, with 8 bases fitting TRBD1. Germline CDR1 LGHDT, CDR2 YNNKEL (reference sequence). J lost 3 bases, V lost 1 base, and 5 bases had no gene match. The CDR3 runs 15 residues. Here the CDR3 DNA reads TGTGCCAGCAGCCAAGCGGCAGGGGGCGGCTACGAGCAGTACTTC. Translating it yields CASSQAAGGGYEQYF.

The rearrangement uses TRBV9 and TRBJ2-3; TRBD2 matches at 7 bases. Trimming removed 4 bases from V and 2 bases from J; junction bases left unmatched: 7. This CDR3 has 15 residues. Germline CDR1 is SGDLS and CDR2 is YYNGEE. CDR3 DNA: TGTGCCAGCAGCTTGTCGGGACTACACACAGATACGCAGTATTTT. It codes for CASSLSGLHTDTQYF. Complete variable domain (other parts from reference TRBV9 and TRBJ2-3): DSGVTQTPKHLITATGQRVTLRCSPRSGDLSVYWYQQSLDQGLQFLIQYYNGEERAKGNILERFSAQQFPDLHSELNLSSLELGDSALYFCASSLSGLHTDTQYFGPGTRLTVL.